The sequence of this T cell receptor beta chain was determined in a study of cytomegalovirus exposure and HLA in healthy donors. Trimming stripped 7 bases from V and 7 bases from J, with 11 bases between. The CDR3 runs to 13 residues. Per germline, CDR1 MNHEY and CDR2 SVGAGI. Use of 60 Vbeta and 13 Jbeta primers characterized the PCR. Profiling relied on immunoSEQ multiplex PCR, and the TCRdb table lists in-frame clones only, not all of them. The sample carries approximately 79,000 clones, under 80% recorded once. V gene TRBV6-5 combines with J gene TRBJ1-6; the D is unclear. This receptor was taken from a man aged 35-49 years in good health and CMV-seronegative. The sample taken for sequencing was PBMCs. The CDR3, as DNA: TGTGCCAGCACTGGCAGGCTAAATTCACCCCTCCACTTT. This sequence encodes CASTGRLNSPLHF.